This T cell receptor beta chain comes out of a study of blood T cell repertoires in COVID-19. Study overall: PBMCs, B-cell-depleted T cells, or T cells were the source of the cDNA or gDNA that made up the material.

Assay used: immunoSEQ multiplex PCR; TCRdb lists only in-frame clones, some missing. The sample lists around 200,000 clones, 90% occurring once. The CDR3 is 12 residues long. Deletions cut 9 bases from V and 3 bases from J, with 8 bases between. Germline lookup yields CDR1 KGHDR and CDR2 SFDVKD. The sequenced sample was peripheral blood. V is TRBV24-1 and J is TRBJ1-5; D is perhaps TRBD1 (5 bases). This receptor was obtained from a man aged 50 or older with acute or convalescent COVID-19. CDR3 sequence reads: CATQGNNQPQHF. For the CDR3, the DNA is TGTGCCACCCAGGGAAACAATCAGCCCCAGCATTTT.